The 3 T cell receptor beta chains below were found in one sample sequenced in a study of blood T cell repertoires in COVID-19. TCRdb keeps only in-frame clones here, not all; method: immunoSEQ multiplex PCR. This table holds approximately 200,000 clones, 87% found once. Sequencing used PBMCs or T cells enriched from blood (not recorded which). All receptors come from a man younger than 45 who had recovered from COVID-19.

V usage is TRBV20-1 and J usage is TRBJ2-7, with 10 bases fitting TRBD2. The CDR3 has 18 amino acids. The V and J ends lost 3 bases and 3 bases, in that order; junction bases with no gene match: 17. Germline values: CDR1 DFQATT, CDR2 SNEGSKA (reference sequence). This CDR3 is CSASTGPGAGGFSYEQYF. The CDR3 region has the DNA TGCAGTGCTAGTACAGGACCGGGAGCGGGGGGGTTCAGCTACGAGCAGTACTTC.

The chain joins TRBV28 to TRBJ2-7, with D possibly TRBD2 on 5 matching bases. The CDR3 runs to 15 residues. Trimming took off 6 bases at V and 3 bases at J, with 18 bases between the two ends. Germline V gene lookup returns CDR1 MDHEN and CDR2 SYDVKM. The CDR3 loop reads CASSTVRGGNYEQYF. In nucleotides, the CDR3 is TGTGCCAGCAGCACTGTTCGCGGAGGTAACTACGAGCAGTACTTC.

The chain carries TRBV7-9 and TRBJ2-6, with D possibly matching TRBD1 (5 bases). The CDR3 runs to 16 residues. CDR1 is SEHNR, CDR2 FQNEAQ, per germline (reference sequence). Trimming shortened V by 5 bases and J by 4 bases, and 15 bases separated the two germline ends. In DNA, the CDR3 is TGTGCCAGCAGCGGAACCAGGGTTTCCGGGGCCAACGTCCTGACTTTC. This codes for CASSGTRVSGANVLTF.